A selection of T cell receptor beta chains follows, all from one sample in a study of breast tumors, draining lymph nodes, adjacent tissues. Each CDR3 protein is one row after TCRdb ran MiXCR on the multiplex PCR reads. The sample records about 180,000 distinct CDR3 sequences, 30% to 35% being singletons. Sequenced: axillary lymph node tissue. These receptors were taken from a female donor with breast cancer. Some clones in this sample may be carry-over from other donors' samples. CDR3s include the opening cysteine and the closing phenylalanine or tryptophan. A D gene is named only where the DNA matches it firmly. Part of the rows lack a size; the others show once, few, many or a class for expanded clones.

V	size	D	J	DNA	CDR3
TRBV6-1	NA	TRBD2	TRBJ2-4	TGTGCCAGCGGTGAAGCGCTTCTTGGGACTAGCGGGTACAAAAACATTCAGTACTTC	CASGEALLGTSGYKNIQYF
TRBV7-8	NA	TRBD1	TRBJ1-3	TGTGCCAGCAGCTTAGAGCTAGCGGGACAGTCTGCCTCTGGAAACACCATATATTTT	CASSLELAGQSASGNTIYF
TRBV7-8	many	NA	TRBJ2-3	TGTGCCAGCAGCTCGGCAGATACGCAGTATTTT	CASSSADTQYF
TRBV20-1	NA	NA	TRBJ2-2	TGCAGTGCTGACGACCTGAACACCGGGGAGCTGTTTTTC	CSADDLNTGELFF
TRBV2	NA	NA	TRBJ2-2	TGTGCCAGCAGTGACAGGGGTGGGGACACCGGGGAGCAGTTTTTC	CASSDRGGDTGEQFF
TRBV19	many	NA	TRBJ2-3	TGTGCCAGTAGTATAAGGAGCGTGGGAACAGATACGCAGTATTTT	CASSIRSVGTDTQYF
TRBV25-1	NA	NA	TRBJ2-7	TGTGCCAGTATCACGACAGAGGCCTACGAGCAGTACTTC	CASITTEAYEQYF
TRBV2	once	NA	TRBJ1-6	TGTGCCAGCAGCGCTATAGGGGTGCGTTCACCCCTCCACTTT	CASSAIGVRSPLHF
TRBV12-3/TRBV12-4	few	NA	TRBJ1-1	TGTGCCAGCAGTCCCCCAAAGGGGCCTGAAGCTTTCTTT	CASSPPKGPEAFF
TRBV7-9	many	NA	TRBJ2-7	TGTGCCAGCAGCTTAGCAGGGGGAGGAGCCTACGAGCAGTACTTC	CASSLAGGGAYEQYF
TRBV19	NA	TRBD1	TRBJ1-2	TGTGCCAGTGCCCCGGGACAGGCTAGTGGCTATGGCTACGCCTTC	CASAPGQASGYGYAF
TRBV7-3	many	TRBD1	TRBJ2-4	TGTGCCAGCAGTCCTCAGACAGGGGACATTCAGTACTTC	CASSPQTGDIQYF
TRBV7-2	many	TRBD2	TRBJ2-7	TGTGCCAGCAGCTTATCTCGGGGGGGCCCCTACGAGCAGTACTTC	CASSLSRGGPYEQYF
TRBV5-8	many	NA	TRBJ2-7	TGTGCCAGCAGGGACAGCGTATACGAGCAGTACTTC	CASRDSVYEQYF
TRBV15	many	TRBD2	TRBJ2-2	TGTGCCACCAGCTCCCACCGGGGGGACACCGGGGAGCTGTTTTTT	CATSSHRGDTGELFF
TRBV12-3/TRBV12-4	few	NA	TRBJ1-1	TGTGCCAGCAGTTGGAACAGGCAGAACACTGAAGCTTTCTTT	CASSWNRQNTEAFF
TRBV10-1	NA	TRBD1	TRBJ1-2	TGCTCATTGTGGGTATTCCCCCGCTCTAGTCCCAGGACAGGGGGCGTCTATGGCTACACCTTC	CSLWVFPRSSPRTGGVYGYTF
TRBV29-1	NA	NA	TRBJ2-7	TGCAGCGCTGTTATAGGCTACGAGCAGTACTTC	CSAVIGYEQYF
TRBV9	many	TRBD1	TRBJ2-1	TGTGCCAGCAGCGTAAGGACAGGGTTTCTATCCGGGGAGCAGTTCTTC	CASSVRTGFLSGEQFF
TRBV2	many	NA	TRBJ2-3	TGTGCCAGCAGTGAAGGGTTTCTTGGAGATACGCAGTATTTT	CASSEGFLGDTQYF
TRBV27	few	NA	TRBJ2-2	TGTGCCAGCAGTTATCGCCTATTCGCGAACACCGGGGAGCTGTTTTTT	CASSYRLFANTGELFF
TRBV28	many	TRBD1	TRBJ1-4	TGTGCCAGCCTAGACAGGGGGAGTGAAAAACTGTTTTTT	CASLDRGSEKLFF
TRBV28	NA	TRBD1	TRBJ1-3	TGTGCCACTACGGGACAGGGGGCGCGTGGAAACACCATATATTTT	CATTGQGARGNTIYF
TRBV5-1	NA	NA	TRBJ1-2	TGCGCCAGCAGCACCACGGGGAACTATGGCTACACCTTC	CASSTTGNYGYTF